Included here is one T cell receptor (beta chain) sequence, with context. The sample comes from a study of blood T cell repertoires in COVID-19. Across the whole study: Samples representing acute and convalescent COVID-19 were sourced from the United States, Italy and Spain. PBMCs, B-cell-depleted T cells, or T cells provided the cDNA or gDNA that made up the material.

This CDR3 contains 15 residues. Unmatched junction bases numbered 6, after V lost 5 bases and J lost 6 bases. The V gene's germline CDR1 is SGHTA and CDR2 FQGNSA. Per the original data handling: Nucleated cell number was recorded as an estimate derived from reference gene primer amplification. Only in-frame clones appear in the TCRdb table, and some are missing; sequencing was by immunoSEQ multiplex PCR. Clone size and the V and J calls come from that table; the DNA yielded D and trimming. The sample contains under 200,000 clones, approximately 86% of which appear only once. The receptor was derived from an older man with active or convalescent COVID-19. This chain uses TRBV7-2 with TRBJ2-1; TRBD2 agrees at 11 bases. The material sequenced was peripheral blood. In DNA form, the CDR3 reads TGTGCCAGCAGCACCCTTAGCGGGGGGGTCAATGAGCAGTTCTTC. It codes for CASSTLSGGVNEQFF.